Sequencing of this T cell receptor (beta chain) was carried out in a study of T cells in Graves' hyperthyroidism and ophthalmopathy (dated by TCRdb to between 2018 and 2020). Some background on the complete study: A discovery cohort of about a hundred patients, roughly 40 with Graves' ophthalmopathy and about 58 with stable Graves' hyperthyroidism, was used to find distinguishing TCR V-J signatures. The roughly 91 discovery patients were randomly divided into training and test sets at a 7:3 ratio. In addition, the study compared T-cell repertoires in thyroid tissue and in blood from about six Graves' hyperthyroidism patients. The paper describes TCR Vbeta CDR3 sequencing of more than 120 peripheral blood samples, made up of about 40 ophthalmopathy patients, around 78 hyperthyroidism patients and some 17 progressor patients. Prospective prediction of ophthalmopathy was tested in an independent validation cohort consisting of 18 hyperthyroidism patients and more than 15 patients who later progressed to ophthalmopathy. After blood sampling, hyperthyroidism patients were treated with methimazole at a starting dose of 30 mg daily, and ophthalmopathy patients were treated with high-dose intravenous methylprednisolone. Overall study outcomes, separate from this receptor: Sample size was not statistically predetermined, and blinding of investigators to group allocation was not performed. Ophthalmopathy was separated from stable hyperthyroidism by a 13 V-J signature model, with around 90% sensitivity and approximately 84% specificity obtained in cross-validation and 80%/75% obtained in testing. In validation, the model predicted progression to ophthalmopathy a median of 6.5 months before onset, with approximately 71% sensitivity and 72.22% specificity. Most expanded thyroid clonotypes (frequency above 0.001) were also detected in blood, a finding suggesting that blood repertoires may reflect thyroid immune responses.

For CDR1 and CDR2, the germline V gene lists LGHNA and YSLEER. V is clipped by 0 bases and J by 1 base, and the sequence between their germline boundaries is 15 bases long. The CDR3 runs 17 residues from the cysteine to the phenylalanine. Solely the CDR3 DNA is kept, with 51 bases framed from the first base. In its sample, this clonotype was seen many times. Its antigen is unknown. No clone much larger than this one lies a single base away; base qualities are absent. Stable Graves' hyperthyroidism was defined as the absence of progression to ophthalmopathy over 18 months of follow-up. Hyperthyroidism patients were newly diagnosed, with disease duration under 2 months, and aged 18 to 65 years. Exclusion was applied to patients with uncontrolled infections, other autoimmune diseases, pregnancy or lactation. Diagnoses were established on the basis of clinical symptoms, serum thyroxine and TRAb, thyroid ultrasound, and orbital computed tomography. Trizol reagent was used to extract total RNA, and RNA quality was then checked on an Agilent 2100 Bioanalyzer.

Amplification of TCR beta CDR3 regions was carried out from RNA transcripts. A first-round RT-PCR of the TCR CDR3 used the HTBI primer set with the Qiagen OneStep RT-PCR kit. A second multiplex PCR round built the libraries, followed by size selection and purification. Sequencing of the libraries was done on an Illumina HiSeq2000 using paired-end 100 bp reads. In the authors' own workflow: SOAPnuke was used to process the raw data, removing reads that contained adapters or uncalled bases, had a mean Phred below 15, or lacked an exact match to the constant primer or identifier. High-quality paired reads were merged using COPE v1.2.5, and each unique nucleotide sequence was defined as a clonotype. MiTCR v1.1 was used to align the clonotypes against IMGT TRBV, TRBD and TRBJ reference segments. Analysis was restricted to V-J combinations with a frequency above 0.0001, which covered roughly 99% of repertoires. The TCS score was defined as F50 (clonal expansion) divided by E x V (chaos), with BLOSUM62-based TCRdist calculated between CDR3 peptides within each V-J. Welch's t-statistics and random forest reduced several hundred V-J features to 10 to 15, which were used in a naive Bayes classifier (R e1071). The Morisita-Horn index was used to measure how similar the thyroid and blood repertoires were. TCRdb reran the public reads through fastp at Q25 and MiXCR, keeping productive beta chains. Every distinct CDR3 protein forms one entry, paired with its most common genes and DNA. These V and J calls rely on TCRdb rather than the paper's analysis. The table for this sample lists about 540,000 distinct CDR3 sequences; 40% to 55% of them were counted only once. Clones ranked in the top ten supply about 8.3% of the sample.

Input material: peripheral blood or thyroid tissue (not recorded which). The clonotype originates from a woman between 18 and 30 years old with Graves' hyperthyroidism. The rearrangement combines TRBV4-3 with TRBJ1-1; TRBD1 is a weak D gene call, 6 bases matching. The DNA sequence is TGCGCCAGCAGCCAAGATTTGTGGAGGACAGAGAACACTGAAGCTTTCTTT. Protein translation: CASSQDLWRTENTEAFF.